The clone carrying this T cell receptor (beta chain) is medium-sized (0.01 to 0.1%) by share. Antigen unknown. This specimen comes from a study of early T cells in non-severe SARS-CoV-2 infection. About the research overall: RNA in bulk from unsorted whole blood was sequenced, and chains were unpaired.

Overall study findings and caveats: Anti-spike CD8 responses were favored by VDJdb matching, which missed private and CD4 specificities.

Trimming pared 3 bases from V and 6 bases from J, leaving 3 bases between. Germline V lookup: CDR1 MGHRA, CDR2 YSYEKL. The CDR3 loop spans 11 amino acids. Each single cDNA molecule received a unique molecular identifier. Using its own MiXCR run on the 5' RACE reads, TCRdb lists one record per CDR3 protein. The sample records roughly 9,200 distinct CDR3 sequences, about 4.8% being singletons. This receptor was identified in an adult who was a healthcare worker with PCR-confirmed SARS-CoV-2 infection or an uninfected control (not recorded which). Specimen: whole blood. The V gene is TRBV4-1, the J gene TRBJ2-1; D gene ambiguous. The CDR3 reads CASSQINEQFF. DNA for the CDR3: TGCGCCAGCAGCCAGATCAATGAGCAGTTCTTC.